This T cell receptor beta chain was identified during a study of blood T cell repertoires in COVID-19 (dated by TCRdb to the early 2020s). For context, the study as a whole: Collaborator samples came from the United States, Italy and Spain and covered acute and convalescent phases of COVID-19. The samples were drawn from two sources: the first 160 participants of the ongoing ImmuneRACE study, and fewer than 1,500 subjects contributed by 6 global collaborators. Deeply sampled blood TCRbeta repertoires from subjects exposed to, actively infected with, or recovered from COVID-19 were included in the dataset. The sample metadata nearly always contained a de-identified subject ID, COVID-19 status, age in years and sex. The repertoires were released in a freely available public database meant as a resource for research on the immune response to SARS-CoV-2. The prospective study material was composed of cDNA or gDNA derived from T cells, B-cell-depleted T cells, or PBMCs. Where available, HLA class I and class II types were taken from metadata supplied by the sample provider and were not determined by assay-based typing.

TCRbeta CDR3 regions were amplified from genomic DNA using the immunoSEQ Assay, a bias-controlled multiplex PCR. Turning to the authors' computational methods: The number of nucleated cells in each sample was estimated from the amplification of reference gene primers within the assay. To quantify the absolute abundance of each unique TCRbeta CDR3 rearrangement, sequence reads were collapsed and filtered. For each sample, productive Simpson clonality was calculated as the square root of Simpson's diversity index across productive rearrangements. As stored in TCRdb, this immuneACCESS dataset retains in-frame rearrangements with V and J assigned. A fraction of the clones does not appear; measured against another copy, unresolved V genes explain less than half of the discrepancy, and the remainder lacks a known reason. The DNA gave D and trimming, while V, J and clone size come from that table. The sample records 200,000 to 250,000 clones, around 82% of which are singletons. The ten largest clones capture around 7% of the sample.

Here is what the overall study found, with its caveats: Clinical and demographic metadata were provided uncurated, with the amount varying by source and participant.

A remark on this clone: Its cognate antigen has yet to be identified. Base qualities were left out, and no much larger clone turns up one base away.

For CDR1 and CDR2, the germline V gene (reference sequence) lists LGHDT and YNNKEL. The V end gives up 4 bases and the J end 1 base, leaving 6 bases in the junction not matched to a gene. The cysteine opens and the phenylalanine closes a CDR3 of 16 amino acids. Only CDR3 DNA is held: 48 bases, read in frame from base 1. Participants in the prospective study were aged about 18 to 95 years, lived in 24 United States geographic areas, and enrolled through a virtual design. In the prospective study, participants were assigned to cohorts based on the clinical history participants reported in a screening survey and a study questionnaire. In the prospective study, mobile phlebotomists collected whole blood, serum and a nasopharyngeal or oropharyngeal swab from each participant. Prospective study participants could optionally give additional blood draws and questionnaires over a roughly 2-month period. Before DNA extraction, prospective study blood samples were shipped either frozen or at room temperature.

The chain was built from TRBV3-1 (or the pseudogene TRBV3-2) and TRBJ2-3, with TRBD1 identical over 9 junction bases. The source is a woman in her thirties or forties with acute COVID-19. Sample: PBMCs or T cells enriched from blood (not recorded which). CDR3 loop: CASSRGDREGTDTQYF. The DNA sequence reads TGTGCCAGCAGCCGGGGGGACAGGGAAGGCACAGATACGCAGTATTTT.